These 25 T cell receptor beta chains share one sample of origin, sequenced in a study of control samples from healthy donors and cancer patients. Sequencing used immunoSEQ multiplex PCR; TCRdb keeps in-frame clones, though not all of them. This sample has 130,000 or so clones, with 92% found just once. The sequenced material came from blood. These receptors originate from a woman aged 50 to 60 in good health.

This clone was counted a single time. The chain links TRBV4-1 to TRBJ2-1; TRBD1 matches 7 bases. V shed 3 bases, J shed 0 bases, and the junction held 5 bases outside the gene matches. Looked up from germline, CDR1 is MGHRA and CDR2 is YSYEKL. The CDR3 length is 16 residues. CDR3 sequence: CASSHDRDGSYNEQFF. The CDR3 DNA is TGCGCCAGCAGCCATGACAGGGACGGCTCCTACAATGAGCAGTTCTTC.

The rearrangement uses TRBV18 and TRBJ2-3, with TRBD1 as a possible D gene (6 bases). The V and J ends lost 4 bases and 6 bases respectively, with 14 bases between them. Germline CDR1 is KGHSH and CDR2 is LQKENI. This CDR3 comprises 14 residues. DNA for the CDR3: TGTGCCAGCTCACTAAGACAGGCCTCGGATACGCAGTATTTT. Translated: CASSLRQASDTQYF. Supplemented by reference TRBV18 and TRBJ2-3, the full variable domain reads NAGVMQNPRHLVRRRGQEARLRCSPMKGHSHVYWYRQLPEEGLKFMVYLQKENIIDESGMPKERFSAEFPKEGPSILRIQQVVRGDSAAYFCASSLRQASDTQYFGPGTRLTVL.

The rearrangement links TRBV5-1 to TRBJ2-2; the D is unclear. The CDR3 is 14 residues long. The ends were cut back, 4 bases at V and 2 bases at J, with 9 bases in the middle. Germline V gene sequence: CDR1 SGHRS, CDR2 YFSETQ. The CDR3 region has the DNA TGCGCCAGCAGCCACTCCCCAAACACCGGGGAGCTGTTTTTT. Its protein product is CASSHSPNTGELFF.

J is TRBJ1-6 and V is TRBV23-1; D remains unclear. TRBV23-1 carries the ORF label, with uncertain function. The V end was cut by 4 bases, the J end by 10 bases, with 8 bases between. The CDR3 spans 12 residues. CDR3 DNA sequence: TGCGCCAGCAGTCGGCACGGGTCACCCCTCCACTTT. As protein: CASSRHGSPLHF.

The table lists this clone with a few counts. V gene TRBV14 combines with J gene TRBJ1-6, with D hard to call. Per the germline V gene, CDR1 is SGHDN and CDR2 is FVKESK. There are 15 residues in the CDR3. Trimming took off 1 base at V and 11 bases at J, with 15 bases between the two ends. CDR3 sequence (DNA): TGTGCCAGCAGCCAAGTAACGGGAGGATCTCCACCCCTCCACTTT. Its translation: CASSQVTGGSPPLHF.

The rearrangement joins TRBV5-1 to TRBJ1-1; no firm D call. The CDR3 length is 12 residues. Trimming pared 4 bases from V and 6 bases from J, leaving 10 bases between. Per the germline V gene, CDR1 is SGHRS and CDR2 is YFSETQ. CDR3 nucleotides: TGCGCCAGCAGCGAGGGATCTGCTGAAGCTTTCTTT. Encoded protein: CASSEGSAEAFF.

The chain is built from TRBV2 and TRBJ2-1, with 8 bases fitting TRBD2. The CDR3 has 20 amino acids. J was trimmed by 4 bases and V by 1 base; bases with no gene match: 18. The germline V gene encodes CDR1 SNHLY and CDR2 FYNNEI. This CDR3 is CASSEGRQGGAGALYNEQFF. The DNA of the CDR3 is TGTGCCAGCAGTGAAGGCCGACAAGGTGGAGCGGGAGCTTTGTACAATGAGCAGTTCTTC.

The chain has TRBV28 and TRBJ2-1; D tentatively fits TRBD1 or TRBD2 (5 bases each). V lost 7 bases, J lost 9 bases, and 16 bases lay in between. The CDR3 contains 13 residues. Germline V gene data show CDR1 as MDHEN and CDR2 as SYDVKM. The CDR3 loop reads CASTLTKGTEQFF. CDR3 nucleotides: TGTGCCAGCACCCTGACCAAGGGGACTGAGCAGTTCTTC. The full variable domain, in which reference TRBV28 and TRBJ2-1 provide the parts outside the CDR3, is DVKVTQSSRYLVKRTGEKVFLECVQDMDHENMFWYRQDPGLGLRLIYFSYDVKMKEKGDIPEGYSVSREKKERFSLILESASTNQTSMYLCASTLTKGTEQFFGPGTRLTVL.

The chain couples TRBV28 to TRBJ1-5, with a weak D call TRBD1 (6 bases). Between the trimmed V and J ends, which lost 5 bases and 6 bases, there was a span of 8 bases. CDR3 length equals 12 residues. The germline V gene has CDR1 MDHEN and CDR2 SYDVKM. The CDR3 DNA reads TGTGCCAGCAGTACAGGGATTCAGCCCCAGCATTTT. Amino acid sequence: CASSTGIQPQHF.

V and J are TRBV5-6 and TRBJ1-2; 7 bases are shared with TRBD1. CDR3 length: 17 amino acids. V trimming: 2 bases; J trimming: 3 bases; junction bases outside the gene matches: 13. Germline V CDR1 and CDR2: SGHDT, YYEEEE. The CDR3 region is CASSLEDRALNYYGYTF. In nucleotides, the CDR3 is TGTGCCAGCAGCTTAGAAGACAGGGCCTTAAACTACTATGGCTACACCTTC. Full variable domain (remainder filled in from reference TRBV5-6 and TRBJ1-2): DAGVTQSPTHLIKTRGQQVTLRCSPKSGHDTVSWYQQALGQGPQFIFQYYEEEERQRGNFPDRFSGHQFPNYSSELNVNALLLGDSALYLCASSLEDRALNYYGYTFGSGTRLTVV.

This chain links TRBV2 with TRBJ2-2; 7 bases fit TRBD1. Trimming at V came to 10 bases and at J to 4 bases, leaving 6 bases not matched to a gene. CDR1 and CDR2 from the germline V gene are SNHLY and FYNNEI. The CDR3 covers 13 residues. The CDR3 DNA reads TGTGCCACCCGGGCAGGGGGCACCGGGGAGCTGTTTTTT. It translates to CATRAGGTGELFF.

The CDR3: CASSDGTPSTDTQYF. CDR3 nucleotide sequence: TGCGCCAGCAGCGACGGGACACCTAGCACAGATACGCAGTATTTT. This chain uses TRBV5-1 with TRBJ2-3; D perhaps matches TRBD1 (6 bases). Trimming left V 4 bases short and J 0 bases short, with 12 bases between. Germline V CDR1 and CDR2: SGHRS, YFSETQ. The CDR3 totals 15 residues. Together with reference TRBV5-1 and TRBJ2-3, the CDR3 gives the full variable domain: KAGVTQTPRYLIKTRGQQVTLSCSPISGHRSVSWYQQTPGQGLQFLFEYFSETQRNKGNFPGRFSGRQFSNSRSEMNVSTLELGDSALYLCASSDGTPSTDTQYFGPGTRLTVL.

This chain connects TRBV10-3 to TRBJ2-1; possibly TRBD2 for D (5 bases). V lost 3 bases and J 2 bases, leaving 8 bases between the germline ends. There are 14 residues in the CDR3. The germline V gene encodes CDR1 ENHRY and CDR2 SYGVKD. Written as DNA, the CDR3 is TGTGCCATCAGTGAAGGACTCGCCTACAATGAGCAGTTCTTC. Amino acid sequence: CAISEGLAYNEQFF.

The rearrangement links TRBV20-1 to TRBJ2-1; D not certain. The CDR3 contains 14 residues. Germline V CDR1 and CDR2: DFQATT, SNEGSKA (reference sequence). Trimming stripped 3 bases from V and 1 base from J, with 10 bases between. The CDR3 nucleotides are TGCAGTGCTAGTAGTGGGCCTTCCTACAATGAGCAGTTCTTC. This translates into CSASSGPSYNEQFF.

This chain uses TRBV12-3 or TRBV12-4 with TRBJ2-7, with no clear D. V dropped 3 bases and J dropped 6 bases, with 9 bases sitting between them. This CDR3 has 12 residues. In DNA form, the CDR3 reads TGTGCCAGCAGTTTTGGTCACGGCGAGCAGTACTTC. It codes for CASSFGHGEQYF.

The chain recombines TRBV10-2 with TRBJ1-5; D is undetermined. Trimming removed 10 bases from V and 5 bases from J, with 21 bases in between. The germline gives CDR1 WSHSY, CDR2 SAAADI. The CDR3 consists of 15 residues. CDR3 loop: CATRIRSTLDQPQHF. The CDR3, as DNA: TGCGCCACCAGGATCAGGAGCACCCTCGATCAGCCCCAGCATTTT.

This rearrangement joins TRBV5-1 to TRBJ2-5; TRBD2 matches 9 bases. The CDR3 length is 19 residues. J gave up 5 bases and V 4 bases, and 21 bases lay outside the gene matches. Germline V gene lookup returns CDR1 SGHRS and CDR2 YFSETQ. CDR3 region: CASSRIGLAGNEGWETQYF. The DNA of the CDR3 is TGCGCCAGCAGCCGAATAGGCCTAGCGGGGAATGAGGGGTGGGAGACCCAGTACTTC.

The genes are TRBV5-5 and TRBJ2-5; 7 nucleotides match TRBD2. The CDR3 totals 15 residues. V lost 4 bases, J lost 4 bases, and 10 bases stayed unmatched. CDR1 SGHKS and CDR2 YYEKEE come from the germline V gene (reference sequence). CDR3 coding DNA: TGTGCCAGCAGCGGCCCCGGGGGAGGGAGAGAGACCCAGTACTTC. This gives the protein CASSGPGGGRETQYF.

V and J are TRBV7-8 and TRBJ2-7; 9 bases are a match to TRBD1. The CDR3 spans 13 residues. J gave up 6 bases and V 5 bases, and 5 bases lay outside the gene matches. Germline CDR1 reads SGHVS; CDR2 reads FQNEAQ. CDR3 loop: CASSQGTGSEQYF. The DNA for the CDR3 is TGTGCCAGCAGCCAAGGGACAGGGAGCGAGCAGTACTTC.

A word on this clone: In the same sample, other DNA sequences code for this CDR3. This chain joins TRBV6-2 or TRBV6-3 and TRBJ1-1; tentatively, D is TRBD1 (5 bases). The CDR3 spans 13 residues. V gave up 6 bases and J gave up 4 bases, with 12 bases separating them. The germline V gene has CDR1 MNHEY and CDR2 SVGEGT. The CDR3 region has the DNA TGTGCCAGCAGCAGACTAAGGGGCACTGAAGCTTTCTTT. Translated: CASSRLRGTEAFF.

The chain has TRBV4-1 and TRBJ2-7, with D tentatively TRBD1 (7 bases). CDR1 is MGHRA, CDR2 YSYEKL, per germline. Trimming removed 1 base from V and 4 bases from J, with 17 bases in between. The CDR3 runs 16 residues. The CDR3 region is CASSQGRGRGVYEQYF. CDR3 in DNA: TGCGCCAGCAGCCAAGGGCGGGGCAGGGGGGTATACGAGCAGTACTTC.

V is TRBV5-6 and J is TRBJ1-2, with D possibly TRBD1 on 5 matching bases. Germline V gene sequence: CDR1 SGHDT, CDR2 YYEEEE. The length of the CDR3 is 14 residues. V was pared by 0 bases and J by 0 bases, with 6 bases between. The CDR3 is CASSLDRTNYGYTF. The DNA of the CDR3 is TGTGCCAGCAGCTTGGACAGGACTAACTATGGCTACACCTTC.

This chain connects TRBV27 to TRBJ1-1; no clear D. Trimming pared 4 bases from V and 4 bases from J, leaving 7 bases between. This CDR3 comprises 12 residues. Germline V lookup: CDR1 MNHEY, CDR2 SMNVEV (reference sequence). CDR3 DNA sequence: TGTGCCAGCAGTTGGGGAGGCACTGAAGCTTTCTTT. Amino acids: CASSWGGTEAFF.

The rearrangement joins TRBV28 to TRBJ2-2; 15 positions match TRBD2. CDR3 size: 20 residues. The V segment lost 6 bases and the J segment 3 bases; nucleotides outside the gene matches: 14. CDR1 is MDHEN, CDR2 SYDVKM, per germline. CDR3 in amino acids: CASRPPGLAGGRGDTGELFF. CDR3 sequence (DNA): TGTGCCAGCAGACCCCCGGGACTAGCGGGAGGACGGGGGGACACCGGGGAGCTGTTTTTT.

This chain links TRBV4-1 with TRBJ2-7; TRBD1 agrees at 8 bases. The CDR3 totals 14 residues. CDR1 is MGHRA and CDR2 is YSYEKL in the germline V gene. Trimming removed 3 bases from V and 7 bases from J; junction bases left unmatched: 8. The CDR3 DNA reads TGCGCCAGCAGCCATTCCCAGGGGGCAAGGGAGCAGTACTTC. It codes for CASSHSQGAREQYF.